This T cell receptor beta chain derives from a study of blood T cell repertoires in COVID-19. Study details: Samples came from the United States, Italy and Spain, spanning acute and convalescent COVID-19. PBMCs, B-cell-depleted T cells, or T cells were the source of the cDNA or gDNA that made up the material.

This CDR3 has 12 amino acids. CDR1 is LNHDA and CDR2 is SQIVND in the germline V gene (reference sequence). V lost 6 bases to trimming and J lost 8 bases; unmatched junction nucleotides: 5. How the authors handled the data: Nucleated cell counts were estimated from reference gene primer amplification. Libraries were prepared by immunoSEQ multiplex PCR; TCRdb keeps only in-frame clonotypes and omits some of them. D and trimming were read from the DNA, whereas the V and J calls and clone size are those reported in that table. The sample lists a few hundred thousand clones; roughly nine tenths were seen once.

The sample consisted of peripheral blood. The clonotype was recovered from a woman between 50 and 59 years old with acute or convalescent COVID-19. The chain carries TRBV19 and TRBJ1-1, with 8 bases aligning to TRBD1. Here the CDR3 reads CASRDRDVEAFF. Here the CDR3 DNA reads TGTGCCAGTAGGGACAGGGACGTAGAAGCTTTCTTT.